This record looks at one T cell receptor (beta chain) sequence and its context. Produced via immunoSEQ multiplex PCR; TCRdb's table is partial and in-frame only. The table lists some 61,000 clones, 70% to 90% of them singletons. The sample is drawn from a study of neoadjuvant anti-PD-1 for oral cavity cancer. Germline CDR1 is WNHNN and CDR2 is SYGVQD (reference sequence). The CDR3 runs to 15 residues. Trimming removed 0 bases at V and 3 bases at J, with 12 bases between. Time point given: after neoadjuvant nivolumab, at surgical resection. Patients had HPV-negative, locally advanced oral cavity squamous cell carcinoma.

This TCR was sampled from a person between 35 and 79 years old with oral cavity squamous cell carcinoma. The chain couples TRBV10-1 to TRBJ2-7, with D unclear. The sample here was PBMCs, taken after nivolumab (anti-PD-1) treatment. Here the CDR3 DNA reads TGCGCCAGCAGTGAGTCGCGGCCCGCTGGCTACGAGCAGTACTTC. The encoded protein is CASSESRPAGYEQYF.